This T cell receptor (beta chain) appears in the sequencing data of a study of human T cells and chemical hapten exposure. At the level of the study: TCR yields per sample varied mostly from small pooled library volume differences.

In the authors' workflow: Samples held a median of approximately 96,000 TCRs, range 23,224–690,600. MiXCR, applied by TCRdb to the RACE reads, yields one record per CDR3 protein. The V and J calls and clone size are TCRdb's, not the authors'. The table records roughly 50,000 distinct CDR3 sequences, around 10% of them present only once. This clonotype was counted a few times. Indicated time point: patch test 1, 2 weeks after DPC sensitization. Stated treatment: therapeutic diphenylcyclopropenone sensitization with weekly scalp DPC. RNA extraction used unfractionated whole blood as the source of total RNA. Each patch test followed a blood draw. This receptor was taken from a woman between 40 and 55 years old with alopecia areata. Some clones in this sample may be carry-over from other donors' samples. The source was whole blood, collected in connection with sensitization to the hapten diphenylcyclopropenone (DPC).

CDR3: CSVTSGRAGFF. In nucleotides, the CDR3 is TGCAGCGTGACCAGCGGGAGGGCCGGGTTCTTC. The chain combines TRBV29-1 with TRBJ2-1, with 10 bases lining up with TRBD2. The CDR3 consists of 11 residues. After removal of 6 bases from V and 15 bases from J, the junction contained 8 bases not matched to a gene. Germline-derived CDR1 and CDR2 are SQVTM and ANQGSEA.